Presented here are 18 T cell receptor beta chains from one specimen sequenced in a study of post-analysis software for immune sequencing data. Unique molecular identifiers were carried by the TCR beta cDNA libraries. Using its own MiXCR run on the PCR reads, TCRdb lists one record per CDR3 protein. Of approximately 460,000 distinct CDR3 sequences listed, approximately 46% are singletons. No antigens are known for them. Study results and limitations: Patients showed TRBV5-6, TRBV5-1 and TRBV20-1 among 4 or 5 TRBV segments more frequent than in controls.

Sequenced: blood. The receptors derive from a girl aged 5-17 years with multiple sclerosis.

CDR3 nucleotide sequence: TGTGCCAGCAGCCCTATTCGGACGGGGAGCACAGATACGCAGTATTTT. Translating gives CASSPIRTGSTDTQYF. The rearrangement links TRBV9 to TRBJ2-3, with D maybe TRBD2 (5 bases). Germline CDR1 is SGDLS and CDR2 is YYNGEE. The CDR3 contains 16 residues. V lost 4 bases and J lost 0, with 15 bases in between. Drawing the rest from reference TRBV9 and TRBJ2-3, the complete variable domain is DSGVTQTPKHLITATGQRVTLRCSPRSGDLSVYWYQQSLDQGLQFLIQYYNGEERAKGNILERFSAQQFPDLHSELNLSSLELGDSALYFCASSPIRTGSTDTQYFGPGTRLTVL.

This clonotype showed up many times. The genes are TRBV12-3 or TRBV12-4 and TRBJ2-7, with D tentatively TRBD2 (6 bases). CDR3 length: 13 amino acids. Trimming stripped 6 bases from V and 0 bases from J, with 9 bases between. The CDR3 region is CASSFGGSYEQYF. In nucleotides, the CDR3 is TGTGCCAGCAGCTTCGGGGGCTCCTACGAGCAGTACTTC.

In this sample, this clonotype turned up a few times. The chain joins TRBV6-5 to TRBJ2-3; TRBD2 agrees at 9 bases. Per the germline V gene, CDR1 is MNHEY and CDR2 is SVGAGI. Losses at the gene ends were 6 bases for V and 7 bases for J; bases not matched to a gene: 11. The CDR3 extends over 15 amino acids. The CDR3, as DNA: TGTGCCAGCAGCCCCGCGGGAGGGGGAACTCATACGCAGTATTTT. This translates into CASSPAGGGTHTQYF.

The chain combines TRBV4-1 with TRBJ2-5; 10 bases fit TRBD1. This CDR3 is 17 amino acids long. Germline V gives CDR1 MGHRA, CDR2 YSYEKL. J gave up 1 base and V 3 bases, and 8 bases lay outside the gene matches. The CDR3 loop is CASSHATGGASQETQYF. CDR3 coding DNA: TGCGCCAGCAGCCATGCGACAGGGGGCGCTTCCCAAGAGACCCAGTACTTC.

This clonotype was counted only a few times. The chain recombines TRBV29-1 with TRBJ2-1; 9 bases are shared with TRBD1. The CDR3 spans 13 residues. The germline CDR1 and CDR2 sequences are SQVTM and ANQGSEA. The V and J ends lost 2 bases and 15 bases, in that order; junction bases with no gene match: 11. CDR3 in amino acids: CSVELRQGGLRFF. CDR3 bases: TGCAGCGTTGAACTCCGACAGGGGGGTCTACGGTTCTTC.

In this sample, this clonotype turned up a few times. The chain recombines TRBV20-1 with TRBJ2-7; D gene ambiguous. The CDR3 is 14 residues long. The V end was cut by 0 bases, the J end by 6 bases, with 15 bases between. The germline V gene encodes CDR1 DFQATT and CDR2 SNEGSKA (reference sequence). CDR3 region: CSARDGQVGGEQYF. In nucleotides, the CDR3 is TGCAGTGCTAGAGACGGGCAGGTGGGCGGCGAGCAGTACTTC.

For the CDR3, the DNA is TGTGCCAGCAGCAGCAGGTGGACAGGGAACACAGATACGCAGTATTTT. It yields the protein CASSSRWTGNTDTQYF. This chain links TRBV7-9 with TRBJ2-3; TRBD1 matches 8 bases. The CDR3 covers 16 residues. V lost 5 bases to trimming and J lost 2 bases; unmatched junction nucleotides: 9. Germline V lookup: CDR1 SEHNR, CDR2 FQNEAQ (reference sequence).

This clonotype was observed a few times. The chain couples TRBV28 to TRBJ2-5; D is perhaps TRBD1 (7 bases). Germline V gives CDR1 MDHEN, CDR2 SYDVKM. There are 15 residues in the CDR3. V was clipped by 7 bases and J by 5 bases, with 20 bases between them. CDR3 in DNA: TGTGCCAGCAAATCTGGCGGGACAGCACCTGAGACCCAGTACTTC. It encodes CASKSGGTAPETQYF.

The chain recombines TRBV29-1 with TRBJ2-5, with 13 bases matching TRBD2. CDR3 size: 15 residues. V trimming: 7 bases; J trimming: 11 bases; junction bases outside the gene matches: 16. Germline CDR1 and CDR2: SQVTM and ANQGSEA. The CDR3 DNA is TGCAGCGCCCCGCGGCGGACTAGCGGGAGTAATGAGCAGTACTTC. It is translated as CSAPRRTSGSNEQYF.

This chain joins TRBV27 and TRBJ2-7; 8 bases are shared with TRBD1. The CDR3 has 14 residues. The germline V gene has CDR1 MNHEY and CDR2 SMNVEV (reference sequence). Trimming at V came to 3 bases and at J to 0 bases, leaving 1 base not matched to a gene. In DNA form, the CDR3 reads TGTGCCAGCAGTTTGACAGGGGCCTCCTACGAGCAGTACTTC. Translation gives CASSLTGASYEQYF.

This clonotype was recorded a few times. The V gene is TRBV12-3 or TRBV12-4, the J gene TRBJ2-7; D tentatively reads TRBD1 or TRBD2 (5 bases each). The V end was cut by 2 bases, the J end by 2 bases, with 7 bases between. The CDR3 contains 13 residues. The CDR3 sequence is CASSLLGAYEQYF. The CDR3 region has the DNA TGTGCCAGCAGTTTACTGGGGGCCTACGAGCAGTACTTC.

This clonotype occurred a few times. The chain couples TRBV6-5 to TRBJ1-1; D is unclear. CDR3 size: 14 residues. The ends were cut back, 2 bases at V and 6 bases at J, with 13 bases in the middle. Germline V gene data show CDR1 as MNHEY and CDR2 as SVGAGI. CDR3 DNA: TGTGCCAGCAGTTACGCGTCAATTAGGGCTGAAGCTTTCTTT. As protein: CASSYASIRAEAFF.

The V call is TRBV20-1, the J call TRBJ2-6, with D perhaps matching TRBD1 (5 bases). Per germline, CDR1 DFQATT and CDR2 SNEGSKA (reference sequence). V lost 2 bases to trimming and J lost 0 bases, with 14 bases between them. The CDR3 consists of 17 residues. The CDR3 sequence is CSARQRSGNSGANVLTF. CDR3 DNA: TGCAGTGCTAGACAGAGATCAGGGAACTCTGGGGCCAACGTCCTGACTTTC.

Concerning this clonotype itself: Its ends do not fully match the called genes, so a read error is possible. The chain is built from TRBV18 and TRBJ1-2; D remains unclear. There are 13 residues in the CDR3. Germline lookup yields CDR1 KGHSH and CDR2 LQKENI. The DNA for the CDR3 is TGTGCCGGCTCACCATCGCAAGGCTATGGCTACACCTTC. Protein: CAGSPSQGYGYTF.

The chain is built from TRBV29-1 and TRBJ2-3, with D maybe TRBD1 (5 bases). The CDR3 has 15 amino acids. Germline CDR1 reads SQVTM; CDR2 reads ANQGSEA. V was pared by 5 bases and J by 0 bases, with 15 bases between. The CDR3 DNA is TGCAGCGTTTCACTCGGCGCAGGGAGCACAGATACGCAGTATTTT. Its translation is CSVSLGAGSTDTQYF.

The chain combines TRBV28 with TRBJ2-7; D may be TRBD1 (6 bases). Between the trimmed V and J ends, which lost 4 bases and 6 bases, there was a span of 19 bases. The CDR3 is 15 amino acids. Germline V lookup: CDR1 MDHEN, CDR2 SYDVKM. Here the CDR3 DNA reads TGTGCCAGCAGTTCAGGGGCTTTCCAAGCCTCCGAGCAGTACTTC. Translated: CASSSGAFQASEQYF. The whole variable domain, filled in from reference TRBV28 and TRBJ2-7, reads DVKVTQSSRYLVKRTGEKVFLECVQDMDHENMFWYRQDPGLGLRLIYFSYDVKMKEKGDIPEGYSVSREKKERFSLILESASTNQTSMYLCASSSGAFQASEQYFGPGTRLTVT.

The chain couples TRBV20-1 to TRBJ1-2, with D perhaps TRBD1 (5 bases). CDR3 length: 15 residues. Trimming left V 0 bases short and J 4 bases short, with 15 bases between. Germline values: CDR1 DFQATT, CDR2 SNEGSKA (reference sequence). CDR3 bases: TGCAGTGCTAGAGAGGGACCCGAGGGGACCTATGGCTACACCTTC. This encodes CSAREGPEGTYGYTF.

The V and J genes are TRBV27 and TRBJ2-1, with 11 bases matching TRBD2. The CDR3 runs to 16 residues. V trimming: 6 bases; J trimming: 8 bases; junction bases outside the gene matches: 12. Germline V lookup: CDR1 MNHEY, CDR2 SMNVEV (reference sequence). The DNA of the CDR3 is TGTGCCAGCAGCCCGTTAGCGGGAGGGCCAGGGGATGAGCAGTTCTTC. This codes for CASSPLAGGPGDEQFF.